A selection of T cell receptor beta chains follows, all from one sample in a study of OX40 agonist ivuxolimab in advanced cancers. Produced via immunoSEQ multiplex PCR; TCRdb's table is partial and in-frame only. The sample lists some 58,000 clones; around four fifths were seen once. This sample comprised CD4+ or CD8+ T cells sorted from blood, obtained in a trial of the OX40 agonist ivuxolimab. Receptors originate from an adult with an advanced solid tumor such as melanoma, head and neck, liver or kidney cancer. Each CDR3 is given with its conserved first and last residue. A D gene is named only where the DNA matches it firmly.

>TRBV6-1|NA
CASSEGTGPYEQYF
>TRBV5-6|NA
CASSHLRVAYEQYF
>TRBV28|NA
CASSLAGAYEQFF
>TRBV6-5|TRBD2
CATLPSREGRNEQFF
>TRBV5-6|NA
CASSINGPPPRAEFF
>TRBV5-4|NA
CASSLDRASTDTQYF
>TRBV10-3|NA
CAISERGGRGNTEAFF
>TRBV9|NA
CASSVAPGEAYEQYF
>TRBV4-1|TRBD2
CASSGGAWREDPHTQYF
>TRBV7-9|NA
CASSPVQDSREDTIYF
>TRBV4-2|TRBD2
CASSQDRGAGTRNEQFF
>TRBV9|NA
CASSPEGTTPTEQFF
>TRBV6-5|TRBD2
CASSRGLAGSYEQYF
>TRBV12-2|NA
CASRLVGAGAGNEQFF
>TRBV6-5|NA
CASSLQRAINTQYF
>TRBV9|NA
CASSGWAIGYNEQFF
>TRBV28|TRBD2
CASSSPLPSGAYNEQFF
>TRBV7-3|TRBD1
CASSLRGGGTGELFF
>TRBV2|TRBD1
CASRGTGRAKNIQYF
>TRBV19|NA
CASSINQGQPQHF
>TRBV6-6|NA
CASGLSALEVTDTQYF
>TRBV7-2|TRBD2
CASSLETSGSYEQYF
>TRBV5-1|NA
CASSLGRDTSYEQYF
>TRBV30|NA
CAWTRSREYGYTF
>TRBV2|NA
CASSKQRTYQETQYF
>TRBV9|NA
CASSVGWGGNSPLHF
>TRBV15|NA
CATSREYYGYTF
>TRBV4-1|NA
CASSQAGTGWAYGYTF
>TRBV4-2|NA
CASSLLGEVLYF
>TRBV7-9|TRBD2
CASSLALAGGGETQYF
>TRBV9|NA
CASSDRDASYEQYF
>TRBV4-1|NA
CASSQDRGGLYNEQFF
>TRBV6-1|NA
CASSELGAGAQHF
>TRBV11-1|NA
CASSLPSSYEQYF
>TRBV7-2|NA
CASSLDRVNYEQYF
>TRBV12-5|NA
CASGLDPGQLQETQYF
>TRBV11-2|NA
CASSLLARAYEQYF
>TRBV28|TRBD1
CASRTPGGGRNQPQHF
>TRBV5-1|NA
CASGLYNEQFF
>TRBV19|NA
CASSPWTGAGANVLTF
>TRBV5-5|NA
CASGSRGAPTDTQYF
>TRBV10-2|TRBD2
CASSWTSAAGGDEQFF
>TRBV5-1|TRBD1
CASSRQGVFNTEAFF
>TRBV7-9|NA
CASSDSRAAAASEQYF
>TRBV5-1|TRBD2
CASKGTSGFTGELFF
>TRBV5-4|TRBD1
CAMEGTGPADTQYF
>TRBV4-3|NA
CASSQWDGGYGYTF
>TRBV27|NA
CASSQIKRQTYEQYF
>TRBV4-2|TRBD2
CASSQSQAGVYEQYF
>TRBV9|TRBD2
CASSGTSGSHEQFF
>TRBV28|TRBD1
CASSSDRVGGQPQHF
>TRBV7-9|TRBD2
CASSLGLAGRAETQYF
>TRBV7-2|NA
CASRVTQGGGNYGYTF